The sequence of this TCR beta chain was determined in a study of T cell repertoires in cytomegalovirus infection (dated by TCRdb to the late 2010s). For the wider study: Alongside well-studied HLA-B-restricted epitopes, the peptide stimulations were aimed at recently identified HLA-C-restricted CMV epitopes, whose presentation resists viral immunomodulation. Because public TCR beta signatures pointed to carriage of CMV infection together with the matching HLA type, the HLA type of each donor mattered for the analysis.

Reading from cysteine to phenylalanine, the CDR3 counts 13 amino acids. The kept DNA is CDR3 alone, 39 bases in frame from the first base. Via the germline V gene (reference sequence), CDR1 is LNHDA and CDR2 SQIVND. A distance of 10 bases separates the germline ends of V and J, which lose 5 bases and 6 bases respectively. Results the study describes overall, beyond this receptor: In the ex vivo response, HLA-C-restricted CMV-specific TCR beta clonotypes were dominant, and in two of eight donors the single most frequent clonotype came from this HLA-C-restricted group. In both this cohort and an independent cohort of several hundred donors, the cumulative frequency of public TCR beta family members distinguished carriers of CMV infection plus the relevant HLA type.

This clonotype was detected only a few times. The target of this receptor is not known. No clone much larger than this one lies a single base away; base qualities are absent. This specimen's treatment or condition label, per the study, means: in vitro stimulation with specific CMV peptide epitopes to enrich CMV-specific T cells. Instrument on record: Illumina HiSeq 1500. TCRdb reworked the public reads: Q25 trimming with fastp, MiXCR clone assembly, productive beta chains retained. All rows with the same CDR3 protein become a single entry with the most common DNA and genes. Across this sample there are hundreds of thousands of distinct CDR3 sequences, with 30% to 35% seen only once. The biggest ten clones account for under 20% of the sample.

The sequence was obtained from a human donor in good health (CMV status not recorded). Some clones in this sample may be carry-over from other donors' samples. The source was cultured PBMCs, collected from culture after CMV antigen stimulation. Recombination joined TRBV19 with TRBJ2-2, with TRBD2 as a weak D call on 6 bases. The CDR3 amino acid sequence is: CASSVRDAGELFF. The nucleotide sequence is given as TGTGCCAGTAGTGTGCGGGACGCCGGGGAGCTGTTTTTT. With all but the CDR3 taken from the reference TRBV19 and TRBJ2-2 genes, the full variable domain is: DGGITQSPKYLFRKEGQNVTLSCEQNLNHDAMYWYRQDPGQGLRLIYYSQIVNDFQKGDIAEGYSVSREKKESFPLTVTSAQKNPTAFYLCASSVRDAGELFFGEGSRLTVL.